A single sample is the source of the 23 T cell receptor beta chains below, sequenced in a study of cytomegalovirus exposure and HLA in healthy donors (TCRdb year 2017). The protocol used for the library was the immunoSEQ multiplex PCR assay. A mixture of 60 forward primers for TCR Vbeta segments and 13 reverse primers for TCR Jbeta segments was used in the multiplex PCR. In its TCRdb copy, this immuneACCESS table keeps in-frame sequences only and misses some clones. Where compared with another copy, unresolved V genes explain less than half of these, and the others have no known cause. This sample lists 150,000 to 250,000 clones; roughly 79% were detected once. The ten largest clones add up to approximately 2.1% of the sample. The specimen was PBMCs. The receptor source for this set is a man aged 30-40 years in good health and CMV-seronegative.

The CDR3 bases are TGTGCCAGCAGCCTATTGGCTAGCGGACGCCCTTTAAAGACCCAGTACTTC. It encodes CASSLLASGRPLKTQYF. This chain links TRBV28 with TRBJ2-5; 7 bases agree with TRBD2. The CDR3 runs 17 residues. Trimming removed 6 bases from V and 6 bases from J; junction bases left unmatched: 19. CDR1 and CDR2 (germline): MDHEN, SYDVKM.

V gene TRBV6-5 combines with J gene TRBJ2-2; 8 bases are a match to TRBD2. After removal of 4 bases from V and 4 bases from J, the junction contained 8 bases not matched to a gene. The CDR3 consists of 16 residues. Germline-derived CDR1 and CDR2 are MNHEY and SVGAGI. This chain's CDR3 is CASSLSGRVGTGELFF. The CDR3 DNA sequence: TGTGCCAGCAGTTTGTCCGGGAGGGTCGGCACCGGGGAGCTGTTTTTT.

This sequence joins TRBV6-1 and TRBJ1-4, with D possibly TRBD1 on 6 matching bases. CDR3 length equals 14 residues. Trimming cost V 7 bases and J 6 bases, with 15 bases left between them. Germline lookup yields CDR1 MNHNS and CDR2 SASEGT. The CDR3 coding sequence is TGTGCCAGCATCCAAGGGGGAGTTGATGAAAAACTGTTTTTT. This gives the protein CASIQGGVDEKLFF.

The gene calls are TRBV6-5 and TRBJ1-5, with 7 bases fitting TRBD1. Germline CDR1 is MNHEY and CDR2 is SVGAGI. Trimming cost V 7 bases and J 4 bases; bases outside gene matches: 10. The length of the CDR3 is 15 residues. The CDR3 region is CASKTAQGSNQPQHF. The CDR3 DNA sequence: TGTGCCAGCAAAACCGCACAGGGGAGTAATCAGCCCCAGCATTTT.

This clone was seen once. This rearrangement joins TRBV7-9 to TRBJ2-7, with TRBD2 matching over 13 bases. The germline V gene encodes CDR1 SEHNR and CDR2 FQNEAQ (reference sequence). The CDR3 length is 14 residues. Trimming took 4 bases from V and 4 from J; bases not matched to a gene: 1. DNA for the CDR3: TGTGCCAGCAGCTCGACTAGCGGGAGGTACGAGCAGTACTTC. Amino acids: CASSSTSGRYEQYF. Based on the CDR3 plus reference TRBV7-9 and TRBJ2-7, the full variable domain is DTGVSQNPRHKITKRGQNVTFRCDPISEHNRLYWYRQTLGQGPEFLTYFQNEAQLEKSRLLSDRFSAERPKGSFSTLEIQRTEQGDSAMYLCASSSTSGRYEQYFGPGTRLTVT.

Turning to this clone: A read error may produce the germline difference seen at one junction end. The chain employs TRBV7-7 and TRBJ1-3; D not certain. The CDR3 is 14 residues long. Germline assignment: CDR1 SSHAT and CDR2 FNYEAQ (reference sequence). CDR3 loop: CASSSTTAGNTIYF. In DNA form, the CDR3 reads TGTGCTAGCAGCTCGACAACCGCTGGAAACACCATATATTTT. The full variable domain, in which reference TRBV7-7 and TRBJ1-3 provide the parts outside the CDR3, is GAGVSQSPRYKVTKRGQDVTLRCDPISSHATLYWYQQALGQGPEFLTYFNYEAQPDKSGLPSDRFSAERPEGSISTLTIQRTEQRDSAMYRCASSSTTAGNTIYFGEGSWLTVV.

This chain connects TRBV10-2 to TRBJ2-1, with D possibly being TRBD2 (6 bases). V lost 3 bases and J lost 4, with 10 bases in between. The CDR3 is 14 amino acids. Germline V gene lookup returns CDR1 WSHSY and CDR2 SAAADI. The CDR3 DNA follows: TGCGCCAGCAGTGATCTAGCGAGTTACAATGAGCAGTTCTTC. It codes for CASSDLASYNEQFF.

The genes are TRBV7-2 and TRBJ2-3; possible D gene TRBD2, 6 bases. Trimming took off 3 bases at V and 6 bases at J, with 13 bases between the two ends. Germline V gene lookup returns CDR1 SGHTA and CDR2 FQGNSA. CDR3 length equals 14 residues. Here the CDR3 DNA reads TGTGCCAGCAGCTTGCAACTAGCTCGGGATACGCAGTATTTT. Translation: CASSLQLARDTQYF.

CDR3 protein: CASSVEETPRRGYGYTF. CDR3 DNA sequence: TGTGCCAGCAGCGTAGAGGAAACACCCAGAAGAGGCTATGGCTACACCTTC. The chain uses TRBV9 and TRBJ1-2, with D hard to call. V gave up 0 bases and J gave up 4 bases, with 19 bases separating them. This CDR3 contains 17 residues. The germline V gene has CDR1 SGDLS and CDR2 YYNGEE. The whole variable domain, remainder taken from reference TRBV9 and TRBJ1-2, is DSGVTQTPKHLITATGQRVTLRCSPRSGDLSVYWYQQSLDQGLQFLIQYYNGEERAKGNILERFSAQQFPDLHSELNLSSLELGDSALYFCASSVEETPRRGYGYTFGSGTRLTVV.

This chain links TRBV9 with TRBJ1-1; D unresolved. Germline lookup yields CDR1 SGDLS and CDR2 YYNGEE. Deletions cut 4 bases from V and 3 bases from J, with 19 bases between. There are 16 residues in the CDR3. In nucleotides, the CDR3 is TGTGCCAGCAGCCCCCGAGGAAGCGCCCGGGACACTGAAGCTTTCTTT. It codes for CASSPRGSARDTEAFF.

V usage is TRBV27 and J usage is TRBJ2-7, with D possibly being TRBD2 (5 bases). CDR3 size: 15 residues. V was pared by 2 bases and J by 5 bases, with 16 bases between. Germline CDR1 is MNHEY and CDR2 is SMNVEV (reference sequence). In nucleotides, the CDR3 is TGTGCCAGCAGTTTAACCGGGGAGATAATTCACGAGCAGTACTTC. Translating gives CASSLTGEIIHEQYF.

V is TRBV11-2 and J is TRBJ2-5; D is perhaps TRBD2 (6 bases). Looked up from germline, CDR1 is SGHAT and CDR2 is FQNNGV. This CDR3 is 13 amino acids long. V was trimmed by 1 base and J by 5 bases, leaving 8 bases between them. The DNA of the CDR3 is TGTGCCAGCAGCTTAGTGGCGGGGGAGACCCAGTACTTC. Amino acids: CASSLVAGETQYF.

A single count supports this clone. V and J are TRBV28 and TRBJ2-7; D call uncertain. The germline V and J ends were trimmed by 4 bases and 0 bases, with 13 bases remaining between them. The germline gives CDR1 MDHEN, CDR2 SYDVKM. The CDR3 has 15 amino acids. Here the CDR3 reads CASSSHGASSYEQYF. DNA of the CDR3: TGTGCCAGCAGTTCCCACGGTGCGAGCTCCTACGAGCAGTACTTC.

This clone was picked up a small number of times. V and J are TRBV6-1 and TRBJ1-6; D perhaps matches TRBD1 (6 bases). Looked up from germline, CDR1 is MNHNS and CDR2 is SASEGT. The CDR3 is 15 amino acids. Trimming took 8 bases from V and 9 from J, leaving 20 bases between them. The CDR3 region has the DNA TGTGCCAGCCTTAGCCCCCGGACAGAGTCTTCACCCCTCCACTTT. Encoded protein: CASLSPRTESSPLHF.

The rearrangement joins TRBV5-5 to TRBJ2-4; a weak D match, TRBD2 (6 bases). The CDR3 runs 16 residues. Trimming took off 8 bases at V and 3 bases at J, with 21 bases between the two ends. Looked up from germline, CDR1 is SGHKS and CDR2 is YYEKEE (reference sequence). The CDR3 coding sequence is TGTGCCAGTTACGGGGGAGACACCCGTTTCAAAAACATTCAGTACTTC. It is translated as CASYGGDTRFKNIQYF.

This clone was observed a handful of times. The J gene is TRBJ1-6, the V gene TRBV19, with 7 nucleotides matching TRBD1. J was trimmed by 10 bases and V by 4 bases; bases with no gene match: 10. This CDR3 has 15 amino acids. CDR1 is LNHDA and CDR2 is SQIVND in the germline V gene (reference sequence). CDR3 amino acids: CASSTRQGELSPLHF. The CDR3 nucleotides read TGTGCCAGTAGTACCCGACAGGGAGAATTGTCACCCCTCCACTTT.

Comments on this clone: The same CDR3 also results from other DNA sequences found in this sample. The V call is TRBV28, the J call TRBJ2-1; 7 bases map to TRBD1. CDR3 size: 14 residues. Germline assignment: CDR1 MDHEN and CDR2 SYDVKM. Unmatched junction bases numbered 12, after V lost 11 bases and J lost 5 bases. The CDR3, as DNA: TGTGCCTCACAACCGGGACAGTTCCACAATGAGCAGTTCTTC. Amino acids: CASQPGQFHNEQFF.

This clone was seen more than once but under ten times. The chain joins TRBV9 to TRBJ1-3, with D unresolved. The length of the CDR3 is 18 residues. The V gene's germline CDR1 is SGDLS and CDR2 YYNGEE. V lost 0 bases to trimming and J lost 1 base, with 17 bases between them. The CDR3 spells CASSVATASDSSGNTIYF. As DNA, the CDR3 is TGTGCCAGCAGCGTAGCTACAGCTTCGGACTCATCTGGAAACACCATATATTTT. Supplemented by reference TRBV9 and TRBJ1-3, the full variable domain reads DSGVTQTPKHLITATGQRVTLRCSPRSGDLSVYWYQQSLDQGLQFLIQYYNGEERAKGNILERFSAQQFPDLHSELNLSSLELGDSALYFCASSVATASDSSGNTIYFGEGSWLTVV.

This chain connects TRBV5-1 to TRBJ2-3, with 10 bases fitting TRBD2. The length of the CDR3 is 17 residues. The germline gives CDR1 SGHRS, CDR2 YFSETQ. Trimming cost V 0 bases and J 0 bases; bases outside gene matches: 4. CDR3 residues: CASSLAQLAGSTDTQYF. The CDR3 DNA reads as TGCGCCAGCAGCTTGGCCCAACTAGCGGGAAGCACAGATACGCAGTATTTT.

CDR3 sequence reads: CSSCGLRTEAFF. CDR3 nucleotides: TGCAGTTCCTGCGGGCTCCGCACTGAAGCTTTCTTT. The V gene is TRBV29-1, the J gene TRBJ1-1; D not certain. This CDR3 has 12 residues. In germline, CDR1 is SQVTM, CDR2 ANQGSEA. Full variable domain (missing parts from reference TRBV29-1 and TRBJ1-1): SAVISQKPSRDICQRGTSLTIQCQVDSQVTMMFWYRQQPGQSLTLIATANQGSEATYESGFVIDKFPISRPNLTFSTLTVSNMSPEDSSIYLCSSCGLRTEAFFGQGTRLTVV.

This clone has just a few counts. The chain is built from TRBV2 and TRBJ2-5; 7 bases are a match to TRBD2. This CDR3 contains 14 residues. The junction had 12 bases not matched to a gene; V was cut back by 10 bases and J by 4 bases. CDR1 and CDR2 (germline): SNHLY, FYNNEI. The CDR3 loop is CATSREEGVETQYF. DNA of the CDR3: TGTGCCACCTCCCGGGAGGAGGGTGTAGAGACCCAGTACTTC. The complete variable domain, with remaining parts taken from reference TRBV2 and TRBJ2-5, reads EPEVTQTPSHQVTQMGQEVILRCVPISNHLYFYWYRQILGQKVEFLVSFYNNEISEKSEIFDDQFSVERPDGSNFTLKIRSTKLEDSAMYFCATSREEGVETQYFGPGTRLLVL.

V and J are TRBV11-2 and TRBJ2-3; 11 nucleotides align to TRBD2. This CDR3 is 15 amino acids long. With 4 bases clipped from V and 2 bases from J, the junction kept 2 bases outside the gene matches. Per the germline V gene, CDR1 is SGHAT and CDR2 is FQNNGV. The CDR3 region has the DNA TGTGCCAGCAGCTCGACTAGCGGGATCACAGATACGCAGTATTTT. Translating it yields CASSSTSGITDTQYF.

The rearrangement links TRBV19 to TRBJ2-1, with 8 bases fitting TRBD2. V was clipped by 7 bases and J by 0 bases; unmatched bases: 5. CDR3 length equals 15 residues. In germline, CDR1 is LNHDA, CDR2 SQIVND (reference sequence). The CDR3 protein is CASKAGVLSYNEQFF. The CDR3 DNA reads TGTGCCAGTAAAGCGGGAGTCCTCTCCTACAATGAGCAGTTCTTC.